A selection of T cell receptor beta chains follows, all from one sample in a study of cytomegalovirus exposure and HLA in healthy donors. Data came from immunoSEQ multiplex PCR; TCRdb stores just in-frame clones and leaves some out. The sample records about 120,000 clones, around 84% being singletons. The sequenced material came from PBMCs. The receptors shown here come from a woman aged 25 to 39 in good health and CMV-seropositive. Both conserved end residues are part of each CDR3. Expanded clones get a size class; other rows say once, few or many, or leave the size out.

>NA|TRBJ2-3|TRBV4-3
CASSRDYTDTQYF
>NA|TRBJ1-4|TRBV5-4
CASSLSTGSDEKLFF
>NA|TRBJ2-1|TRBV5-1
CASSLAGRGIPLDEQFF
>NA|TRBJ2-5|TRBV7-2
CASSLGLAGVETQYF
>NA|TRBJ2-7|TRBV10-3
CAIRYGPQSDYEQYF
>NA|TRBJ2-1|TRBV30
CAWTRDRVNEQFF
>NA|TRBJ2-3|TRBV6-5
CASSREGDTQYF
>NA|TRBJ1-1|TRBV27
CASSPRTGFGVSTEAFF
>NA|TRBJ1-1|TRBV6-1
CASRNRGNTEAFF
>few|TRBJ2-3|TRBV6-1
CASSEQEGTDTQYF
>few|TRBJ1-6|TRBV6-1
CASSEMDSYYNSPLHF
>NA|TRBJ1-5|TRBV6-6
CASSYSVPSGDQPQHF
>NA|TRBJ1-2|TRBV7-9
CASGAHGYGYTF
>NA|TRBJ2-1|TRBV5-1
CASSFATSSATYNEQFF
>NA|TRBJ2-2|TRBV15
CATSRGGTRLTGELFF
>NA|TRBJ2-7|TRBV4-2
CASSQGVSGGAYEQYF
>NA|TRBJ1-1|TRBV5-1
CASSAGQLYTEAFF
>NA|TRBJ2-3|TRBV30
CAWSGQGSRTDTQYF
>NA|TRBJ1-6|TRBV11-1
CASSFGDNSPLHF
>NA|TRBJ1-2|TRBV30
CAWSRDRPYGYTF
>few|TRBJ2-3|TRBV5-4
CASSLKRGFSTDTQYF
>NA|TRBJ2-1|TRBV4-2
CASSQGGSGSYNEQFF
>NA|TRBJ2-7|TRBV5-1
CASSPGTAYEQYF
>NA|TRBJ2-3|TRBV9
CASSVLAGYTDTQYF
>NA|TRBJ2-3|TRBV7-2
CASSFRGVRETDTQYF
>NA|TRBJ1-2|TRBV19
CAKGERGYTF
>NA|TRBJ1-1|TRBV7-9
CAGGRGKDTEAFF
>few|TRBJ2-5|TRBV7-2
CASSLVGGGGWETQYF
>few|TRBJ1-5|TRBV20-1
CSVRTGASQHF
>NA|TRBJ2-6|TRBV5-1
CASSKQISGANVLTF
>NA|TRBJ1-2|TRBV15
CATSRDPTFGYTF
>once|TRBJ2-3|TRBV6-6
CASSDSRTDTQYF
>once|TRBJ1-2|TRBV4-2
CASSQEAAQNYGYTF
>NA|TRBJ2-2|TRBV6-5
CASSYSREEELFF
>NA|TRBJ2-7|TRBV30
CAWRGKPTGGAYEQYF
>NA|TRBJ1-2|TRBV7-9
CASSPVLGAGGYTF
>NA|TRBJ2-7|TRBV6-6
CASSPEAGPTYEQYF
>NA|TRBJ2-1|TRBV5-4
CASSLVGGEPYNEQFF
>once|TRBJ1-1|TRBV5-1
CASSTSGTGLNTEAFF
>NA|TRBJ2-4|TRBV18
CASSPLRAGRVAKNIQYF
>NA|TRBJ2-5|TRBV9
CASSVRTGVQETQYF
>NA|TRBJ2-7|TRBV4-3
CASSQSGGSSYEQYF
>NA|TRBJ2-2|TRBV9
CASSVGTVNTGELFF
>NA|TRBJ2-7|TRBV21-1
CASSQSGGLALDYEQYF
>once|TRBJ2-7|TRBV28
CASRPTRSNYEQYF
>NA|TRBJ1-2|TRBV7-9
CASSLGQGNGYTF